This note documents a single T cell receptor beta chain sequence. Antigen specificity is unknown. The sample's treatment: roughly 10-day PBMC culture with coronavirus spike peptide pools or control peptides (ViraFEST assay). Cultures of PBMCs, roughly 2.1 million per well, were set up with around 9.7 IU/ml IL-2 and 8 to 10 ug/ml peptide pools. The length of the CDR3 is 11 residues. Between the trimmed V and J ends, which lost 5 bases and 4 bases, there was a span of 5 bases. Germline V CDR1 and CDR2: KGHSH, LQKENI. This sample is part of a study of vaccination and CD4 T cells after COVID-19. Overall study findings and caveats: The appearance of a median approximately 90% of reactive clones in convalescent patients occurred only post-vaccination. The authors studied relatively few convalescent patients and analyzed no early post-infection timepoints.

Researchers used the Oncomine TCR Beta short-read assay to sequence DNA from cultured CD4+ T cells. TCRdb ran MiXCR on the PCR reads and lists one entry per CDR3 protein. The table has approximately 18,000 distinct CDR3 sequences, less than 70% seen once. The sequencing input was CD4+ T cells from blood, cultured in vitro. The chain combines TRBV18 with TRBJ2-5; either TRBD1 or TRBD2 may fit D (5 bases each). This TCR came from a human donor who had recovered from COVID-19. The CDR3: CASSGGETQYF. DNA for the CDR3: TGTGCCAGCTCAGGGGGAGAGACCCAGTACTTC.